The 29 T cell receptor beta chains below come from one sample, sequenced in a study of beta chain features in type 1 diabetes. The whole isolated RNA underwent reverse transcription, so sequencing captured expressed TCRB transcripts. Sequencing used immunoSEQ multiplex PCR; TCRdb keeps in-frame clones, though not all of them. The table lists hundreds of thousands of clones, 15% of them singletons. Sequencing was carried out using naive CD4+ T cells from blood. The receptors derive from a man aged 18 to 29 in good health.

This chain connects TRBV7-2 to TRBJ2-3; no firm D call. This CDR3 region has 12 residues. The V gene's germline CDR1 is SGHTA and CDR2 FQGNSA. V dropped 5 bases and J dropped 2 bases, with 5 bases sitting between them. In DNA form, the CDR3 reads TGTGCCAGCAGCCCTTACACAGATACGCAGTATTTT. Protein: CASSPYTDTQYF.

This clone occurred a few times. This chain connects TRBV29-1 to TRBJ1-3; 8 bases map to TRBD1. Unmatched junction bases numbered 6, after V lost 6 bases and J lost 2 bases. There are 14 residues in the CDR3. The germline V gene encodes CDR1 SQVTM and CDR2 ANQGSEA. This chain's CDR3 is CSVAGTGTGNTIYF. The CDR3 DNA reads as TGCAGCGTCGCTGGGACAGGAACTGGAAACACCATATATTTT.

CDR3 amino acids: CASSPWTPSVAKNIQYF. The CDR3 DNA follows: TGTGCCAGCTCACCCTGGACCCCGTCGGTGGCCAAAAACATTCAGTACTTC. This chain uses TRBV18 with TRBJ2-4; D gene unclear. The CDR3 is 17 amino acids. Trimming took 3 bases from V and 1 from J, leaving 16 bases between them. Germline loops: CDR1 KGHSH, CDR2 LQKENI.

This clone was counted a few times. The chain recombines TRBV25-1 with TRBJ2-7; the match to TRBD1 covers 7 bases. V gave up 3 bases and J gave up 1 base; unmatched junction bases: 6. Germline CDR1 is MGHDK and CDR2 is SYGVNS. The CDR3 is 15 amino acids. The CDR3 reads CASSDAGTESYEQYF. CDR3 nucleotides: TGTGCCAGCAGTGACGCCGGGACAGAGTCCTACGAGCAGTACTTC.

This clone was counted between two and nine times. V usage is TRBV10-3 and J usage is TRBJ2-1; TRBD1 is a possible D gene (5 bases). Germline CDR1 and CDR2: ENHRY and SYGVKD. The germline V and J ends were trimmed by 4 bases and 0 bases, with 10 bases remaining between them. The CDR3 loop spans 15 amino acids. CDR3 amino acids: CAISGAGNSYNEQFF. CDR3 nucleotide sequence: TGTGCCATCAGTGGGGCAGGGAACTCCTACAATGAGCAGTTCTTC.

The gene calls are TRBV20-1 and TRBJ2-7; D call uncertain. The CDR3 runs to 10 residues. CDR1 is DFQATT and CDR2 is SNEGSKA in the germline V gene (reference sequence). Trimming removed 4 bases at V and 4 bases at J, with 5 bases between. For the CDR3, the DNA is TGCAGTGCTAACATGTACGAGCAGTACTTC. This gives the protein CSANMYEQYF.

This clone was seen a few times. The chain has TRBV7-3 and TRBJ1-6; D gene ambiguous. V was shortened by 5 bases and J by 1 base, with 9 bases between the two germline ends. Germline CDR1 is SGHTA and CDR2 is FQGTGA. The CDR3 runs 15 residues. CDR3 in amino acids: CASSAGGSYNSPLHF. In DNA form, the CDR3 reads TGTGCCAGCAGCGCGGGTGGATCCTATAATTCACCCCTCCACTTT. The full variable domain, rest sourced from reference TRBV7-3 and TRBJ1-6, is GAGVSQTPSNKVTEKGKYVELRCDPISGHTALYWYRQSLGQGPEFLIYFQGTGAADDSGLPNDRFFAVRPEGSVSTLKIQRTERGDSAVYLCASSAGGSYNSPLHFGNGTRLTVT.

This chain joins TRBV20-1 and TRBJ2-7; 8 nucleotides align to TRBD2. V gave up 8 bases and J gave up 3 bases; unmatched junction bases: 3. Germline loops: CDR1 DFQATT, CDR2 SNEGSKA (reference sequence). The CDR3 is 11 amino acids. CDR3 sequence: CSTTSGYEQYF. As DNA, the CDR3 is TGCAGTACCACTAGCGGCTACGAGCAGTACTTC.

J is TRBJ2-7 and V is TRBV6-1, with D perhaps given as TRBD1 or TRBD2 (5 bases each). Looked up from germline, CDR1 is MNHNS and CDR2 is SASEGT. V gave up 4 bases and J gave up 3 bases, with 19 bases separating them. The CDR3 runs to 16 residues. In DNA form, the CDR3 reads TGTGCCAGCAGTGCACCTCCGGGACCGACATTCTACGAGCAGTACTTC. Residues: CASSAPPGPTFYEQYF.

The V gene is TRBV5-1, the J gene TRBJ2-7; 9 positions agree with TRBD1. J gave up 3 bases and V 7 bases, and 5 bases lay outside the gene matches. Germline V lookup: CDR1 SGHRS, CDR2 YFSETQ. The CDR3 spans 13 residues. The chain's CDR3 is CASYSGQGYEQYF. In DNA, the CDR3 is TGCGCCAGCTACTCGGGACAGGGCTACGAGCAGTACTTC.

The chain joins TRBV28 to TRBJ1-5; D ambiguous. Trimming removed 3 bases at V and 5 bases at J, with 14 bases between. The CDR3 is 15 residues long. Germline CDR1 and CDR2: MDHEN and SYDVKM. CDR3 nucleotides: TGTGCCAGCAGTTTCTTGACCCGAGGCGATCAGCCCCAGCATTTT. Protein sequence: CASSFLTRGDQPQHF.

This clone was found a few times. The genes are TRBV7-8 and TRBJ2-5; TRBD2 aligns across 8 bases. The J segment lost 1 base and the V segment lost 5 bases, leaving 12 bases of the junction unmatched. This CDR3 region has 17 residues. The germline gives CDR1 SGHVS, CDR2 FQNEAQ. The CDR3 sequence is CASSILGGGLGQETQYF. The CDR3, as DNA: TGTGCCAGCAGCATCCTCGGGGGGGGCTTAGGCCAAGAGACCCAGTACTTC.

This clone was detected a few times. The junction differs from germline at one of its ends, possibly a read error. The V call is TRBV7-7, the J call TRBJ2-5, with 7 bases identical to TRBD2. In germline, CDR1 is SSHAT, CDR2 FNYEAQ (reference sequence). There are 14 residues in the CDR3. Here the CDR3 reads CASSSRGDQETQYF. CDR3 bases: TGTGCTAGCAGCTCCCGGGGGGACCAAGAGACCCAGTACTTC.

The J gene is TRBJ2-4, the V gene TRBV7-9; D is perhaps TRBD1 or TRBD2 (7 bases each). The CDR3 loop spans 16 amino acids. Trimming cost V 5 bases and J 3 bases, with 17 bases left between them. Germline V gene sequence: CDR1 SEHNR, CDR2 FQNEAQ (reference sequence). The CDR3 reads CASSPRGGLGKNIQYF. The CDR3 DNA reads as TGTGCCAGCAGCCCCAGGGGGGGTCTAGGCAAAAACATTCAGTACTTC.

The V call is TRBV27, the J call TRBJ1-6; 11 bases line up with TRBD1. The CDR3 extends over 15 amino acids. J gave up 7 bases and V 3 bases, and 2 bases lay outside the gene matches. Germline CDR1 reads MNHEY; CDR2 reads SMNVEV (reference sequence). The CDR3 loop is CASSFGTGGNSPLHF. CDR3 nucleotide sequence: TGTGCCAGCAGTTTCGGGACAGGGGGAAATTCACCCCTCCACTTT.

This clone was picked up a small number of times. The CDR3 DNA sequence: TGCAGTGCTAGACCCGTGGGTCCCCTCCACTTT. Translation: CSARPVGPLHF. The gene calls are TRBV20-1 and TRBJ1-6; D remains unclear. CDR3 length: 11 residues. Trimming removed 2 bases at V and 13 bases at J, with 9 bases between. The V gene's germline CDR1 is DFQATT and CDR2 SNEGSKA (reference sequence).

The chain joins TRBV27 to TRBJ1-1; TRBD1 matches 7 bases. CDR3 length: 13 amino acids. Germline V CDR1 and CDR2: MNHEY, SMNVEV (reference sequence). The trim removed 3 bases at V and 4 bases at J, leaving 2 bases unmatched. The CDR3 region is CASSFQGGTEAFF. The CDR3, as DNA: TGTGCCAGCAGTTTCCAGGGGGGCACTGAAGCTTTCTTT.

The V gene is TRBV2, the J gene TRBJ1-2, with D perhaps matching TRBD1 (6 bases). Trimming left V 6 bases short and J 5 bases short, with 16 bases between. CDR1 SNHLY and CDR2 FYNNEI come from the germline V gene. This CDR3 contains 14 residues. The CDR3 DNA follows: TGTGCCAGCAGCTCGGAACAGGGAGGTTATGGCTACACCTTC. This gives the protein CASSSEQGGYGYTF.

This clone was seen more than once but under ten times. The CDR3 reads CASSGGQGANEQFF. The CDR3 DNA sequence: TGTGCCAGCAGCGGAGGACAGGGGGCAAATGAGCAGTTCTTC. V and J are TRBV21-1 and TRBJ2-1; the table's D call, TRBD1, was not checked against the DNA. TRBV21-1 represents a pseudogene. This CDR3 spans 14 amino acids.

The chain is built from TRBV4-1 and TRBJ2-1, with a tentative D call TRBD1 (6 bases). Per germline, CDR1 MGHRA and CDR2 YSYEKL. CDR3 length equals 19 residues. The germline V and J ends were trimmed by 2 bases and 0 bases, with 20 bases remaining between them. CDR3 sequence (DNA): TGCGCCAGCAGCCAACCCGCGGACAGAATATTAAGCTCCTACAATGAGCAGTTCTTC. This sequence encodes CASSQPADRILSSYNEQFF.

The chain combines TRBV5-4 with TRBJ2-7, with a weak D call TRBD2 (6 bases). V lost 0 bases and J lost 2, with 12 bases in between. Germline CDR1 SGHNT, CDR2 YYREEE (reference sequence). There are 15 residues in the CDR3. CDR3 protein: CASSLGGTVTYEQYF. The DNA for the CDR3 is TGTGCCAGCAGCTTGGGCGGGACGGTTACCTACGAGCAGTACTTC.

This chain links TRBV9 with TRBJ2-2; possibly TRBD1 for D (6 bases). Trimming took off 2 bases at V and 6 bases at J, with 20 bases between the two ends. Per the germline V gene, CDR1 is SGDLS and CDR2 is YYNGEE. The CDR3 extends over 17 amino acids. For the CDR3, the DNA is TGTGCCAGCAGCGTCAAAGGGCCTTCCAGGGGCGCCGGGGAGCTGTTTTTT. Protein product: CASSVKGPSRGAGELFF. Combining the CDR3 with reference TRBV9 and TRBJ2-2 gives the whole variable domain DSGVTQTPKHLITATGQRVTLRCSPRSGDLSVYWYQQSLDQGLQFLIQYYNGEERAKGNILERFSAQQFPDLHSELNLSSLELGDSALYFCASSVKGPSRGAGELFFGEGSRLTVL.

The genes are TRBV28 and TRBJ2-5, with TRBD1 matching over 7 bases. This CDR3 comprises 16 residues. Germline loops: CDR1 MDHEN, CDR2 SYDVKM. V trimming: 5 bases; J trimming: 5 bases; junction bases outside the gene matches: 14. CDR3 protein: CASSTRTGQSSETQYF. The CDR3 coding sequence is TGTGCCAGCAGTACCCGGACAGGCCAGTCGTCGGAGACCCAGTACTTC.

The V and J genes are TRBV6-6 and TRBJ2-1; D perhaps matches TRBD2 (7 bases). Germline V gene sequence: CDR1 MNHNY, CDR2 SVGAGI (reference sequence). Trimming shortened V by 7 bases and J by 2 bases, and 12 bases separated the two germline ends. The CDR3 runs 14 residues. The CDR3 DNA is TGTGCCAGCACGGGGGGCGAAGCCTACAATGAGCAGTTCTTC. This encodes CASTGGEAYNEQFF.

In the case of this clone: One junction end disagrees with the germline gene, perhaps due to a read error. The chain joins TRBV6-6 to TRBJ2-7; no firm D call. This CDR3 region has 16 residues. From germline, CDR1 is MNHNY and CDR2 SVGAGI (reference sequence). This CDR3 reads CASSYSTIRSSYEQHF. CDR3 sequence (DNA): TGTGCCAGCAGTTACTCTACGATTCGTTCGTCCTACGAGCAGCACTTC.

A few counts support this clone. V usage is TRBV6-6 and J usage is TRBJ2-7; TRBD1 agrees at 8 bases. The CDR3 contains 12 residues. V lost 5 bases and J lost 6; bases outside the gene matches: 3. From germline, CDR1 is MNHNY and CDR2 SVGAGI (reference sequence). In DNA, the CDR3 is TGTGCCAGCAGTCTCAGGGGGCGCGAGCAGTACTTC. Its translation: CASSLRGREQYF.

This CDR3 reads CASSLGPLKKGGNEQFF. In nucleotides, the CDR3 is TGCGCCAGCAGCTTGGGTCCCCTTAAAAAAGGAGGCAATGAGCAGTTCTTC. The chain carries TRBV5-1 and TRBJ2-1, with a tentative D call TRBD2 (5 bases). Per germline, CDR1 SGHRS and CDR2 YFSETQ. CDR3 size: 17 residues. The V gene lost 0 bases and the J gene lost 6 bases, with 19 bases spanning the gap.

The J gene is TRBJ1-4, the V gene TRBV7-9, with 7 nucleotides matching TRBD1. CDR1 is SEHNR and CDR2 is FQNEAQ in the germline V gene (reference sequence). The V segment lost 5 bases and the J segment 5 bases; nucleotides outside the gene matches: 8. This CDR3 has 15 amino acids. CDR3 residues: CASSETGTLNEKLFF. CDR3 nucleotides: TGTGCCAGCAGCGAGACAGGGACCTTGAATGAAAAACTGTTTTTT.

J is TRBJ2-7 and V is TRBV20-1, with TRBD1 as a possible D gene (6 bases). The ends were cut back, 7 bases at V and 3 bases at J, with 10 bases in the middle. CDR1 and CDR2 (germline): DFQATT, SNEGSKA (reference sequence). The CDR3 runs 11 residues. The chain's CDR3 is CSGTVYYEQYF. In DNA form, the CDR3 reads TGCAGTGGGACAGTTTACTACGAGCAGTACTTC.